These 10 T cell receptor beta chains share one sample of origin, sequenced in a study of OX40 agonist ivuxolimab in advanced cancers. TCRdb's copy holds only in-frame clones and misses some; the assay was immunoSEQ multiplex PCR. The sample includes tens of thousands of clones, 70% to 90% of them seen just once. The sequences come from CD4+ or CD8+ T cells sorted from blood, collected in a trial of the OX40 agonist ivuxolimab. The receptor set was obtained from an adult with an advanced solid tumor such as melanoma, head and neck, liver or kidney cancer.

This clone is a singleton in its sample. The rearrangement links TRBV2 to TRBJ2-7; D remains ambiguous. The CDR3 loop spans 12 amino acids. Trimming shortened V by 6 bases and J by 3 bases, and 9 bases separated the two germline ends. Germline V lookup: CDR1 SNHLY, CDR2 FYNNEI. The CDR3: CASSPQDYEQYF. CDR3 DNA sequence: TGTGCCAGCAGCCCCCAGGACTACGAGCAGTACTTC. The variable domain in full, with the rest retrieved from reference TRBV2 and TRBJ2-7, is EPEVTQTPSHQVTQMGQEVILRCVPISNHLYFYWYRQILGQKVEFLVSFYNNEISEKSEIFDDQFSVERPDGSNFTLKIRSTKLEDSAMYFCASSPQDYEQYFGPGTRLTVT.

This chain links TRBV7-3 with TRBJ2-3, with D possibly matching TRBD1 (5 bases). V was pared by 5 bases and J by 0 bases, with 12 bases between. There are 15 residues in the CDR3. Germline lookup yields CDR1 SGHTA and CDR2 FQGTGA. For the CDR3, the DNA is TGTGCCAGCAGCCAGGGTCGGCAGAGCACAGATACGCAGTATTTT. As protein: CASSQGRQSTDTQYF.

CDR3 sequence: CASTRDSYGYTF. Here the CDR3 DNA reads TGTGCCAGCACCCGGGACAGCTATGGCTACACCTTC. The chain joins TRBV5-6 to TRBJ1-2; TRBD1 matches 7 bases. V was clipped by 6 bases and J by 4 bases; unmatched bases: 3. CDR1 is SGHDT, CDR2 YYEEEE, per germline. This CDR3 is built from 12 residues.

The rearrangement uses TRBV15 and TRBJ1-3; D is ambiguous. Trimming shortened V by 4 bases and J by 0 bases, and 10 bases separated the two germline ends. In germline, CDR1 is LNHNV, CDR2 YYDKDF (reference sequence). The length of the CDR3 is 15 residues. In nucleotides, the CDR3 is TGTGCCACCAGCACTGATTTTATCTCTGGAAACACCATATATTTT. Amino acid sequence: CATSTDFISGNTIYF.

In this sample, this clone turned up once. The chain recombines TRBV6-6 with TRBJ1-3; tentatively, D is TRBD1 (6 bases). The germline V gene has CDR1 MNHNY and CDR2 SVGAGI (reference sequence). The CDR3 spans 13 residues. CDR3 DNA: TGTGCTGGCAGGGAGGGGGCTGGAAACACCATATATTTT. Protein: CAGREGAGNTIYF.

V is TRBV18 and J is TRBJ1-4; no reliable D call. The CDR3 covers 17 residues. Trimming pared 6 bases from V and 1 base from J, leaving 18 bases between. Per germline, CDR1 KGHSH and CDR2 LQKENI. The CDR3 nucleotides read TGTGCCAGCTCTGGGATGCTTTCCGTAGGAACTAATGAAAAACTGTTTTTT. It translates to CASSGMLSVGTNEKLFF.

This clone has just one count. V and J are TRBV21-1 and TRBJ2-7; the DNA was not compared with TRBD2, the D call given in the table. TRBV21-1 represents a pseudogene. The CDR3 sequence is 17 residues long. The CDR3 is CASSKRGLAGGPYEQYF. The CDR3, as DNA: TGTGCCAGCAGCAAACGTGGACTAGCGGGGGGGCCCTACGAGCAGTACTTC.

The chain couples TRBV7-6 to TRBJ1-3; 8 bases line up with TRBD1. V lost 4 bases and J lost 3; bases outside the gene matches: 5. The CDR3 is made up of 15 amino acids. Germline V gene lookup returns CDR1 SGHVS and CDR2 FNYEAQ. The CDR3 region is CASSSGQGNGNTIYF. The CDR3 DNA follows: TGTGCCAGCAGCTCCGGACAGGGAAATGGAAACACCATATATTTT. Full variable domain (remainder filled in from reference TRBV7-6 and TRBJ1-3): GAGVSQSPRYKVTKRGQDVALRCDPISGHVSLYWYRQALGQGPEFLTYFNYEAQQDKSGLPNDRFSAERPEGSISTLTIQRTEQRDSAMYRCASSSGQGNGNTIYFGEGSWLTVV.

The V gene is TRBV19, the J gene TRBJ1-4, with 9 bases lining up with TRBD1. In germline, CDR1 is LNHDA, CDR2 SQIVND (reference sequence). Losses at the gene ends were 5 bases for V and 5 bases for J; bases not matched to a gene: 3. CDR3 length: 14 residues. CDR3 in DNA: TGTGCCAGTAGTGACAGGGGGTGGAATGAAAAACTGTTTTTT. Its translation: CASSDRGWNEKLFF.

This chain links TRBV11-3 with TRBJ1-6; no clear D. The V gene's germline CDR1 is SGHNT and CDR2 YENEEA. The CDR3 extends over 15 amino acids. V was cut by 1 base and J by 10 bases, with 14 bases left in between. CDR3: CASSLGTNHWSPLHF. In DNA form, the CDR3 reads TGTGCCAGCAGCTTAGGTACAAATCACTGGTCACCCCTCCACTTT.